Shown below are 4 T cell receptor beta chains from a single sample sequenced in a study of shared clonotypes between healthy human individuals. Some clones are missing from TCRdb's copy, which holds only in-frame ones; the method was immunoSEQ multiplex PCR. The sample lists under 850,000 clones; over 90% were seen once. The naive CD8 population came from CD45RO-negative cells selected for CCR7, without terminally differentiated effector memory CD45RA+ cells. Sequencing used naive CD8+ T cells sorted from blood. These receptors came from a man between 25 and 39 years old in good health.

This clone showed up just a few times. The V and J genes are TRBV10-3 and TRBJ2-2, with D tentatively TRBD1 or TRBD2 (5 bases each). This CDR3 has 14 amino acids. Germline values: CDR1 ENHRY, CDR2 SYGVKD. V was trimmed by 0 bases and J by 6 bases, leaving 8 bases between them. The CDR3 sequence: CAISESRGPGELFF. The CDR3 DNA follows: TGTGCCATCAGTGAGTCGAGGGGTCCCGGGGAGCTGTTTTTT.

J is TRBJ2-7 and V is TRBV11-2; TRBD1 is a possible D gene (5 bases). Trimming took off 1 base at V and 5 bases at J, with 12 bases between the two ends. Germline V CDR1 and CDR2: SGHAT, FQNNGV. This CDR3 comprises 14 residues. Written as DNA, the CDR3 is TGTGCCAGCAGCTTAGTTCTTTCAGGGAACGAGCAGTACTTC. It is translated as CASSLVLSGNEQYF.

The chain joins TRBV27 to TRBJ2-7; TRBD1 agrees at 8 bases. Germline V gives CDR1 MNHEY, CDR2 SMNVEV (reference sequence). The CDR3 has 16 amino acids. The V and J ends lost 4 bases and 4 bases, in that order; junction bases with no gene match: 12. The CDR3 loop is CASSSITRTGSYEQYF. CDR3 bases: TGTGCCAGCAGTTCTATCACTAGGACAGGGAGTTACGAGCAGTACTTC.

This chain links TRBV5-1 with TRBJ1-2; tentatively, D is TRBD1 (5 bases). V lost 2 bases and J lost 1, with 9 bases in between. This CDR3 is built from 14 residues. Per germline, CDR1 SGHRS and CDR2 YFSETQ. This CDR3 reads CASSLDRRNYGYTF. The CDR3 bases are TGCGCCAGCAGCTTAGACAGACGTAACTATGGCTACACCTTC.